The 3 T cell receptor beta chains below were found in one sample sequenced in a study of T cells in Graves' hyperthyroidism and ophthalmopathy. Researchers took RNA transcripts and amplified the TCR beta CDR3 regions from them. Using the HTBI primer set, a first-round RT-PCR was run on the TCR CDR3. One entry per CDR3 protein results from TCRdb running MiXCR on the multiplex PCR reads. The table shows under 800,000 distinct CDR3 sequences, with about 15% occurring only once. Sequencing used blood. The receptors shown here come from a woman aged 18-29 years with Graves' hyperthyroidism.

This clonotype appeared many times. J is TRBJ2-4 and V is TRBV3-1; 14 bases map to TRBD2. The CDR3 is 13 amino acids. V shed 1 base and J 15 bases; nucleotides not matched to a gene: 2. From germline, CDR1 is LGHDT and CDR2 YNNKEL (reference sequence). CDR3 sequence: CASSQGLAGGMYF. CDR3 bases: TGTGCCAGCAGCCAAGGACTAGCGGGAGGGATGTACTTC. The full variable domain, in which reference TRBV3-1 and TRBJ2-4 provide the parts outside the CDR3, is DTAVSQTPKYLVTQMGNDKSIKCEQNLGHDTMYWYKQDSKKFLKIMFSYNNKELIINETVPNRFSPKSPDKAHLNLHINSLELGDSAVYFCASSQGLAGGMYFGAGTRLSVL.

Ten or more counts support this clonotype. CDR3 sequence reads: CASSFRLLAGLTTRGQFF. The CDR3 nucleotides read TGTGCCAGCAGCTTTCGCCTACTAGCGGGACTAACTACAAGGGGGCAGTTCTTC. The V call is TRBV11-2, the J call TRBJ2-1; 10 bases line up with TRBD2. J lost 12 bases, V lost 3 bases, and 20 bases had no gene match. CDR3 length equals 18 residues. The germline gives CDR1 SGHAT, CDR2 FQNNGV.

There are many counts of this clonotype. The rearrangement uses TRBV12-3 or TRBV12-4 and TRBJ2-6; the D gene is possibly TRBD1 (5 bases). V was shortened by 3 bases and J by 4 bases, with 10 bases between the two germline ends. The CDR3 consists of 15 residues. CDR3 protein: CASSLKGAGANVLTF. DNA of the CDR3: TGTGCCAGCAGTTTGAAAGGGGCCGGGGCCAACGTCCTGACTTTC.